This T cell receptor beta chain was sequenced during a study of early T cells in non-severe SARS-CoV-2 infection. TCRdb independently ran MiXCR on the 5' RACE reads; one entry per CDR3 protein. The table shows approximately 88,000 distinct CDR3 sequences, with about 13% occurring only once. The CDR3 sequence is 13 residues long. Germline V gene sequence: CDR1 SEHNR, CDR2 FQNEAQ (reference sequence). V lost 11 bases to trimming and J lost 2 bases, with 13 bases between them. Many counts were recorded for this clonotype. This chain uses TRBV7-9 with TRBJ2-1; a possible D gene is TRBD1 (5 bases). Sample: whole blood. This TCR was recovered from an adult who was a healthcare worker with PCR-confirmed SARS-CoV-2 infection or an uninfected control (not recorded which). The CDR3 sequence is CAALQGPYNEQFF. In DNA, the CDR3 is TGTGCCGCCCTCCAGGGCCCCTACAATGAGCAGTTCTTC.